This is a list of T cell receptor beta chains from one sample in a study of cytomegalovirus exposure and HLA in healthy donors. Clones were sequenced by immunoSEQ multiplex PCR, and TCRdb holds only the in-frame ones, with some missing. The sample consists of about 110,000 clones, more than 65% of them appearing once. Sequenced sample: PBMCs. These receptors originate from a woman between 45 and 60 years old in good health and CMV-seropositive. Each CDR3 is given with its conserved first and last residue. Fields, in order: V gene, J gene, D gene, clone size, CDR3 DNA, CDR3 protein. D genes are given only for firm matches. Clone size is stated in some rows and not others, as once, few, many or a class when expanded.

>TRBV7-8|TRBJ2-1|TRBD2|once
TGTGCCAGCAGCCTGACTAGCGGGGGTTCCTACAATGAGCAGTTCTTC
CASSLTSGGSYNEQFF
>TRBV2|TRBJ1-5|NA|few
TGTGCCAGCAGTGAAGCAAACAGGCCCCAGCATTTT
CASSEANRPQHF
>TRBV2|TRBJ2-4|TRBD1|once
TGTGCCAGCATGTTGGACAGGGAGCACATTCAGTACTTC
CASMLDREHIQYF
>TRBV19|TRBJ1-5|TRBD1|NA
TGTGCCAGTAGTTACTTTGACAGGGGGCTTCAGCCCCAGCATTTT
CASSYFDRGLQPQHF
>TRBV9|TRBJ2-1|TRBD2|NA
TGTGCCAGCAGCGTAAGACTAGCGGACTACAATGAGCAGTTCTTC
CASSVRLADYNEQFF
>TRBV5-1|TRBJ1-1|TRBD1|NA
TGCGCCAGCAGCTTGAACAGGGGTACCACTGAAGCTTTCTTT
CASSLNRGTTEAFF
>TRBV7-6|TRBJ1-1|NA|NA
TGTGCCGGCAGCTTCGGCGGGGACTTGCGGAACACTGAAGCTTTCTTT
CAGSFGGDLRNTEAFF
>TRBV7-9|TRBJ2-1|NA|many
TGTGCCAGCACCTCCCGCAATGAGCAGTTCTTC
CASTSRNEQFF
>TRBV19|TRBJ1-5|TRBD1|NA
TGTGCCAGTAGTAGGCCGAGGACAGGGATCCATAGCAATCAGCCCCAGCATTTT
CASSRPRTGIHSNQPQHF
>TRBV5-1|TRBJ2-2|NA|NA
TGCGCCACCACAGGGGGGGCATCGAACACCGGGGAGCTGTTTTTT
CATTGGASNTGELFF
>TRBV6-6|TRBJ2-3|TRBD1|NA
TGTGCCAGCAGTCAGACAGGGGGCGGTACGCAGTATTTT
CASSQTGGGTQYF
>TRBV7-9|TRBJ2-5|TRBD1|few
TGTGCCAGCAGCGAAAGGACAGGGGGCCGAGAGACCCAGTACTTC
CASSERTGGRETQYF
>TRBV27|TRBJ1-2|TRBD1|once
TGTGCCAGCAGTTTCGACAGGGACTATGGCTACACCTTC
CASSFDRDYGYTF
>TRBV6-1|TRBJ2-7|NA|NA
TGTGCCACCAGTGAAAGGAGGCAATTACAGCAGTACTTC
CATSERRQLQQYF
>TRBV6-6|TRBJ2-1|NA|once
TGTGCCAGTTGTTTCACAGGCTCCTACAATGAGCAGTTCTTC
CASCFTGSYNEQFF
>TRBV7-2|TRBJ1-6|TRBD1|NA
TGTGCCAGCAGCCGACAGGGAGGCTATAATTCACCCCTCCACTTT
CASSRQGGYNSPLHF
>TRBV7-2|TRBJ2-6|NA|NA
TGTGCCAGCAGCTTCCCCCTCTCTGGGGCCAACGTCCTGACTTTC
CASSFPLSGANVLTF
>TRBV5-6|TRBJ1-2|NA|NA
TGTGCCAGCAGCTTGGGGACTGTGAACTATGGCTACACCTTC
CASSLGTVNYGYTF
>TRBV11-3|TRBJ1-6|NA|NA
TGTGCCAGCAGCTTAGTTCGGGATTCACCCCTCCACTTT
CASSLVRDSPLHF
>TRBV7-2|TRBJ2-7|NA|NA
TGTGCCAGCAGCTTAGCGGCGGGGGCGAACGAGCAGTACTTC
CASSLAAGANEQYF
>TRBV19|TRBJ2-2|NA|NA
TGTGCCAGTAGCCCGGGACAGAACACCGGGGAGCTGTTTTTT
CASSPGQNTGELFF
>TRBV7-3|TRBJ1-2|NA|NA
TGTGCCAGCAGCCCAACACCCCGGGATGGCTACACCTTC
CASSPTPRDGYTF
>TRBV7-3|TRBJ1-6|NA|NA
TGTGCCAGCAGCACCGGACAACCAGGGAATTCACCCCTCCACTTT
CASSTGQPGNSPLHF
>TRBV5-6|TRBJ2-1|NA|NA
TGTGCCAGCAGCCAGGGATATAGGGAGCAGTTCTTC
CASSQGYREQFF
>TRBV7-2|TRBJ2-7|TRBD2|NA
TGTGCCAGCAGCCTAGATAGCGGGGACCCCTACGAGCAGTACTTC
CASSLDSGDPYEQYF
>TRBV28|TRBJ1-2|NA|NA
TGTGCCAGCACTTTGGGGGCTGGCTACACCTTC
CASTLGAGYTF
>TRBV30|TRBJ1-2|NA|NA
TGTGCCTGGAGCAAAAACAGGGTTCAGGACTATGGCTACACCTTC
CAWSKNRVQDYGYTF
>TRBV7-3|TRBJ1-1|NA|NA
TGTGCCAGCAGCTTAGCTGAGTTGAACACTGAAGCTTTCTTT
CASSLAELNTEAFF
>TRBV18|TRBJ1-1|NA|NA
TGTGCCAGCTCACCTGGGCTCGAGAACACTGAAGCTTTCTTT
CASSPGLENTEAFF
>TRBV25-1|TRBJ1-6|NA|NA
TGTGCCAGCAGTCGTCACAGGGATCCTCTGTCACCCCTCCACTTT
CASSRHRDPLSPLHF
>TRBV10-2|TRBJ2-7|TRBD1|NA
TGCGCCAGCAGAGGGACAGTGGGTTCCTACGAGCAGTACTTC
CASRGTVGSYEQYF
>TRBV28|TRBJ2-4|NA|NA
TGTGCCAGCAGTTTGGGGGGGGCCGGCATTCAGTACTTC
CASSLGGAGIQYF
>TRBV7-8|TRBJ1-1|TRBD1|NA
TGTGCCAGCAGCTTAACAGGGGGGAACACTGAAGCTTTCTTT
CASSLTGGNTEAFF
>TRBV2|TRBJ1-6|NA|NA
TGTGCCAGCTGGACAGCCGAATCGAGCTCCTATAATTCACCCCTCCACTTT
CASWTAESSSYNSPLHF
>TRBV30|TRBJ2-3|TRBD2|NA
TGTGCCTGGGCGGGGGGGCCTGGAGATACGCAGTATTTT
CAWAGGPGDTQYF
>TRBV6-1|TRBJ1-2|TRBD1|NA
TGTGCCAGCAGTGAAGCGGGACAGGGGAACTATGGCTACACCTTC
CASSEAGQGNYGYTF
>TRBV4-1|TRBJ2-5|TRBD1|NA
TGCGCCAGCAGCCAAGTATTCGCCTACAGGGGAGAGACCCAGTACTTC
CASSQVFAYRGETQYF
>TRBV28|TRBJ1-4|TRBD1|NA
TGTGCCAGCAGTTTACTTGGACAGGGGGCCAGTAATGAAAAACTGTTTTTT
CASSLLGQGASNEKLFF
>TRBV7-9|TRBJ2-5|NA|once
TGTGCCAGCAGCTTATTTCAGGCGCAAGAGACCCAGTACTTC
CASSLFQAQETQYF
>TRBV6-6|TRBJ2-7|NA|NA
TGTGCCAGCAGTCCCGTACCCTACGAGCAGTACTTC
CASSPVPYEQYF